This TCR beta chain originates from a study of cytomegalovirus exposure and HLA in healthy donors. Primers for the PCR totalled 60 Vbeta and 13 Jbeta. This table comes from immunoSEQ multiplex PCR, and its TCRdb copy is limited to in-frame clones, with some not included. In the table there are about 91,000 clones, just under 80% of which are singletons. This clone was counted a single time. Its specificity is unknown. Although they were nominally healthy when sampled, donors likely had unrecorded immune exposures. Points from the study as a whole: Through in vitro validation, three CMV-associated chains were shown to be specific for CMV antigens.

The germline V gene encodes CDR1 SGHRS and CDR2 YFSETQ. Trimming removed 4 bases at V and 8 bases at J, with 18 bases between. The CDR3 totals 14 residues. The chain uses TRBV5-1 and TRBJ1-2, with D possibly TRBD1 on 6 matching bases. The material sequenced was PBMCs. This clonotype originated in a male donor in good health and CMV-seropositive. CDR3 sequence: CASSGSPGDSGYTF. CDR3 DNA: TGCGCCAGCAGCGGTTCCCCAGGGGATAGCGGCTACACCTTC.